This note documents a single TCR beta chain sequence. Trimming removed 4 bases from V and 2 bases from J, with 5 bases in between. Germline loops: CDR1 GTSNPN, CDR2 SVGIG (reference sequence). This CDR3 has 11 amino acids. The source of the sample is a study of T cells in narcolepsy. TCRdb keeps only in-frame clones here, not all; method: immunoSEQ multiplex PCR. The data show some 25,000 clones, with around 83% seen just once and 0.71% held by the top ten. The clonotype originates from a human donor with narcolepsy. V usage is TRBV30 and J usage is TRBJ2-5; D unclear. The sequenced material came from CD45RA- memory CD4+ T cells from PBMCs. Here the CDR3 DNA reads TGTGCCTGGACCTCTCAAGAGACCCAGTACTTC. This gives the protein CAWTSQETQYF.